The 14 T cell receptor beta chains given below trace back to one sample, sequenced in a study of cytomegalovirus exposure and HLA in healthy donors. Primers included in the PCR were 60 Vbeta and 13 Jbeta primers. Profiling relied on immunoSEQ multiplex PCR, and the TCRdb table lists in-frame clones only, not all of them. The data hold roughly 120,000 clones, with about 80% observed a single time. The sample was PBMCs. These receptors all stem from a woman aged 55 to 70 in good health and CMV-seropositive.

This chain links TRBV5-8 with TRBJ2-1, with 11 nucleotides matching TRBD1. This CDR3 is 17 amino acids long. Per germline, CDR1 SGHTS and CDR2 YDEGEE. The V gene end was trimmed by 2 bases and the J gene end by 0 bases; junction bases not matched to a gene: 4. CDR3 region: CASSFRTGGNSYNEQFF. The CDR3 nucleotides read TGTGCCAGCAGCTTCAGGACAGGGGGCAACTCCTACAATGAGCAGTTCTTC. Supplemented by reference TRBV5-8 and TRBJ2-1, the full variable domain reads EAGVTQSPTHLIKTRGQQATLRCSPISGHTSVYWYQQALGLGLQFLLWYDEGEERNRGNFPPRFSGRQFPNYSSELNVNALELEDSALYLCASSFRTGGNSYNEQFFGPGTRLTVL.

This chain joins TRBV5-4 and TRBJ1-1; possible D gene TRBD1, 6 bases. Between the trimmed V and J ends, which lost 4 bases and 3 bases, there was a span of 16 bases. CDR3 size: 15 residues. The germline V gene has CDR1 SGHNT and CDR2 YYREEE (reference sequence). The CDR3 reads CASSVPGAGHTEAFF. The CDR3 coding sequence is TGTGCCAGCAGCGTTCCAGGGGCTGGGCACACTGAAGCTTTCTTT.

The CDR3 here is CASSPIAGGFGETQYF. DNA of the CDR3: TGTGCCAGCAGCCCTATAGCGGGAGGATTCGGGGAGACCCAGTACTTC. V and J are TRBV5-5 and TRBJ2-5, with 10 bases identical to TRBD2. CDR1 is SGHKS and CDR2 is YYEKEE in the germline V gene (reference sequence). V lost 4 bases to trimming and J lost 5 bases; unmatched junction nucleotides: 11. The CDR3 covers 16 residues.

The V gene is TRBV18, the J gene TRBJ2-2; possibly TRBD1 for D (6 bases). The CDR3 length is 16 residues. Germline-derived CDR1 and CDR2 are KGHSH and LQKENI. Trimming shortened V by 1 base and J by 3 bases, and 12 bases separated the two germline ends. CDR3 residues: CASSPQRQEYTGELFF. The DNA of the CDR3 is TGTGCCAGCTCACCACAGCGACAGGAGTACACCGGGGAGCTGTTTTTT.

This chain joins TRBV14 and TRBJ2-5, with TRBD2 matching 7 bases. The ends lost 4 bases at V and 5 bases at J; junction bases unmatched: 10. CDR3 length: 15 amino acids. CDR1 and CDR2 (germline): SGHDN, FVKESK. DNA of the CDR3: TGTGCCAGCAGCCCAGTGACTAGCCCCCGTGAGACCCAGTACTTC. Translating it yields CASSPVTSPRETQYF.

This chain uses TRBV9 with TRBJ1-4; a possible D gene is TRBD1 (5 bases). This CDR3 is built from 15 residues. The germline V and J ends were trimmed by 0 bases and 7 bases, with 13 bases remaining between them. Germline CDR1 SGDLS, CDR2 YYNGEE. Here the CDR3 DNA reads TGTGCCAGCAGCGTAGGGGGGGGATGGAGTGAAAAACTGTTTTTT. Translating gives CASSVGGGWSEKLFF.

V is TRBV30 and J is TRBJ1-2, with a weak D call TRBD1 (5 bases). V was clipped by 5 bases and J by 6 bases, with 16 bases between them. CDR1 is GTSNPN and CDR2 is SVGIG in the germline V gene (reference sequence). CDR3 length: 13 residues. The CDR3: CAWGSGIPNGYTF. DNA for the CDR3: TGTGCCTGGGGCTCAGGGATACCGAATGGCTACACCTTC.

The chain combines TRBV5-1 with TRBJ2-7, with 12 positions matching TRBD2. With V trimmed by 0 bases and J by 5 bases, 12 bases remained unmatched. Germline V gene sequence: CDR1 SGHRS, CDR2 YFSETQ. There are 18 residues in the CDR3. DNA of the CDR3: TGCGCCAGCAGCTTGGGGTCTAGCGGGAGGGCGTTCGCTAACGAGCAGTACTTC. Encoded protein: CASSLGSSGRAFANEQYF. The full variable domain, its missing parts supplied by reference TRBV5-1 and TRBJ2-7, is KAGVTQTPRYLIKTRGQQVTLSCSPISGHRSVSWYQQTPGQGLQFLFEYFSETQRNKGNFPGRFSGRQFSNSRSEMNVSTLELGDSALYLCASSLGSSGRAFANEQYFGPGTRLTVT.

This clone was found once. The chain employs TRBV10-1 and TRBJ2-7, with 10 bases aligning to TRBD2. After removal of 0 bases from V and 4 bases from J, the junction contained 3 bases not matched to a gene. The length of the CDR3 is 15 residues. Germline loops: CDR1 WNHNN, CDR2 SYGVQD (reference sequence). The CDR3 DNA sequence: TGCGCCAGCAGTGAGTCAGTACTAGCGGGGTACGAGCAGTACTTC. Encoded protein: CASSESVLAGYEQYF.

This rearrangement joins TRBV2 to TRBJ2-1; possible D gene TRBD1, 5 bases. Germline lookup yields CDR1 SNHLY and CDR2 FYNNEI. The V and J ends lost 6 bases and 6 bases respectively, with 21 bases between them. The CDR3 is 16 amino acids. CDR3 nucleotide sequence: TGTGCCAGCAGAGCCTCCTTTGGCAGGGCTCCCAATGAGCAGTTCTTC. The encoded protein is CASRASFGRAPNEQFF.

The chain is built from TRBV6-4 and TRBJ1-1; D might be TRBD1 (5 bases). Trimming stripped 2 bases from V and 9 bases from J, with 10 bases between. This CDR3 region has 12 residues. Germline CDR1 and CDR2: MRHNA and SNTAGT. This chain's CDR3 is CASSDRQGKAFF. CDR3 DNA: TGTGCCAGCAGTGACAGGCAGGGCAAAGCTTTCTTT.

The chain employs TRBV5-1 and TRBJ1-5; possibly TRBD1 for D (6 bases). V was clipped by 4 bases and J by 6 bases, with 17 bases between them. Germline V gives CDR1 SGHRS, CDR2 YFSETQ. The length of the CDR3 is 15 residues. CDR3 nucleotide sequence: TGCGCCAGCAGCGCATTCTCGGGGGGCGGTCAGCCCCAGCATTTT. Translating it yields CASSAFSGGGQPQHF.

This chain uses TRBV13 with TRBJ2-7, with D perhaps TRBD2 (5 bases). Trimming took 2 bases from V and 0 from J, leaving 11 bases between them. CDR1 is PRHDT, CDR2 FYEKMQ, per germline (reference sequence). This CDR3 has 15 amino acids. The DNA for the CDR3 is TGTGCCAGCAGCTTATACGGGAACCCCTCCTACGAGCAGTACTTC. Translation gives CASSLYGNPSYEQYF.

CDR3 in DNA: TGCGCCAGCAGCCATGGGAGGAGGAGTCCCTACGAGCAGTACTTC. Encoded protein: CASSHGRRSPYEQYF. The chain recombines TRBV5-1 with TRBJ2-7, with D possibly matching TRBD2 (6 bases). The CDR3 totals 15 residues. CDR1 is SGHRS and CDR2 is YFSETQ in the germline V gene. V dropped 4 bases and J dropped 2 bases, with 16 bases sitting between them.